Listed below are T cell receptor beta chains from one sample, sequenced in a study of identical twins. MiXCR, run by TCRdb on the 5' RACE reads, gives a single entry per CDR3 protein. This table holds 1,800,000 or so distinct CDR3 sequences, 25% to 35% found once. The sample was cord blood. The receptors here all came from a newborn girl in good health. Each CDR3 is given without its conserved first and last residue. The order of the fields is J gene, V gene, CDR3 protein.

J gene: TRBJ1-5; V gene: TRBV10-3; CDR3 protein: AISGSQPNQPQH
J gene: TRBJ2-3; V gene: TRBV5-4; CDR3 protein: ASSPKENTQY
J gene: TRBJ1-1; V gene: TRBV4-1; CDR3 protein: ASSPARESEAF
J gene: TRBJ1-5; V gene: TRBV6-1; CDR3 protein: ASSLVGANRPQH
J gene: TRBJ2-7; V gene: TRBV10-3; CDR3 protein: ATVELAGIGEQY
J gene: TRBJ1-5; V gene: TRBV20-1; CDR3 protein: SARVVDQPQH
J gene: TRBJ2-3; V gene: TRBV5-1; CDR3 protein: ASSPGLAGAQDTQY
J gene: TRBJ1-1; V gene: TRBV12-3/TRBV12-4; CDR3 protein: ASSLRAPEAF
J gene: TRBJ1-1; V gene: TRBV6-2/TRBV6-3; CDR3 protein: ASRIDRARGTEAF
J gene: TRBJ1-4; V gene: TRBV5-1; CDR3 protein: ASTGQPNEKLF
J gene: TRBJ1-2; V gene: TRBV6-2/TRBV6-3; CDR3 protein: ASWKGGSANYGCT
J gene: TRBJ1-1; V gene: TRBV12-3/TRBV12-4; CDR3 protein: ASSFRAPGTEAF
J gene: TRBJ1-1; V gene: TRBV2; CDR3 protein: ASSEGTGPRNTEAF
J gene: TRBJ1-4; V gene: TRBV4-1; CDR3 protein: ASSQVRGYEKLF
J gene: TRBJ2-5; V gene: TRBV7-9; CDR3 protein: ASSLVQDPKETQY
J gene: -; V gene: TRBV6-6; CDR3 protein: ASSSHGRAHEQY
J gene: TRBJ2-1; V gene: TRBV20-1; CDR3 protein: SAGGLAGALYNEQF
J gene: TRBJ2-7; V gene: TRBV28; CDR3 protein: ASSFSRYNEQY
J gene: TRBJ1-2; V gene: TRBV20-1; CDR3 protein: SVLAPNYGYT
J gene: TRBJ1-2; V gene: TRBV19; CDR3 protein: ASRSRQNHNYGYT
J gene: TRBJ1-1; V gene: TRBV3-1; CDR3 protein: ASSGGESKAF
J gene: TRBJ2-3; V gene: TRBV5-4; CDR3 protein: ASNSQSGRATDTQY
J gene: TRBJ2-7; V gene: TRBV6-5; CDR3 protein: ASSYVIAGVIPYEQY
J gene: TRBJ1-1; V gene: TRBV5-1; CDR3 protein: ASSVNQGNTEAF
J gene: TRBJ2-5; V gene: TRBV6-7; CDR3 protein: ASSYGQGEETPY
J gene: TRBJ1-6; V gene: TRBV3-1; CDR3 protein: ASSQELGTGYNSPLH
J gene: TRBJ2-3; V gene: TRBV5-1; CDR3 protein: ASSTQGQASTDTQY
J gene: TRBJ2-7; V gene: TRBV27; CDR3 protein: ASRPLSGGLGEQY
J gene: TRBJ2-7; V gene: TRBV14; CDR3 protein: ASSHRGLGAYEQY
J gene: TRBJ1-1; V gene: TRBV2; CDR3 protein: ANNRVVNTEAF
J gene: TRBJ2-3; V gene: TRBV20-1; CDR3 protein: SARGSGTDTQY
J gene: TRBJ2-7; V gene: TRBV5-1; CDR3 protein: ASSLMGGPPYEQY